This TCR beta chain comes out of a study of cytomegalovirus exposure and HLA in healthy donors. This clone was counted a few times. Primers included in the PCR were 60 Vbeta and 13 Jbeta primers. This table comes from immunoSEQ multiplex PCR, and its TCRdb copy is limited to in-frame clones, with some not included. The sample lists tens of thousands of clones, 60% to 65% occurring once. V dropped 6 bases and J dropped 1 base, with 12 bases sitting between them. Germline V gene lookup returns CDR1 SNHLY and CDR2 FYNNEI. CDR3 length: 14 residues. Material: PBMCs. The sequence derives from a human donor in good health. The chain employs TRBV2 and TRBJ1-1, with D maybe TRBD1 (5 bases). CDR3 in DNA: TGTGCCAGCAGCCCGCGACAGACGAACACTGAAGCTTTCTTT. Its translation: CASSPRQTNTEAFF. The variable domain in full, with the rest retrieved from reference TRBV2 and TRBJ1-1, is EPEVTQTPSHQVTQMGQEVILRCVPISNHLYFYWYRQILGQKVEFLVSFYNNEISEKSEIFDDQFSVERPDGSNFTLKIRSTKLEDSAMYFCASSPRQTNTEAFFGQGTRLTVV.